This T cell receptor (beta chain) comes out of a study of blood T cell repertoires in COVID-19. Study as a whole: Sites in the United States, Italy and Spain provided acute and convalescent COVID-19 samples. T cells, B-cell-depleted T cells, or PBMCs provided the cDNA or gDNA that served as material.

This clone was seen just once. In the original processing: Counts of nucleated cells, estimated from reference gene primer amplification, were obtained. The assay was immunoSEQ multiplex PCR, and TCRdb's table has in-frame clones only and misses some. For V, J and clone size, that table is used; D and trimming come from the DNA. The profile shows more than 200,000 clones, 85% to 90% of them singletons. The CDR3 has 11 residues. The V and J ends lost 6 bases and 10 bases respectively, with 10 bases between them. Enrolled during active infection, Seattle patients were then followed longitudinally. The sample consisted of peripheral blood. The receptor was isolated from a man between 50 and 59 years old with COVID-19, enrolled during active disease. The chain employs TRBV12-3 or TRBV12-4 and TRBJ2-1, with a tentative D call TRBD1 (5 bases). Here the CDR3 reads CASSHRQEQFF. The DNA for the CDR3 is TGTGCCAGCAGCCATAGACAGGAGCAGTTCTTC.